This TCR beta chain stems from a study of cytomegalovirus exposure and HLA in healthy donors. PCR involved 60 Vbeta and 13 Jbeta primers. Only in-frame clones appear in the TCRdb table, and some are missing; sequencing was by immunoSEQ multiplex PCR. Of over 110,000 clones in the sample, 80% were seen once. J gave up 0 bases and V 5 bases, and 15 bases lay outside the gene matches. CDR1 is MNHEY and CDR2 is SMNVEV in the germline V gene (reference sequence). The CDR3 spans 18 residues. The rearrangement uses TRBV27 and TRBJ2-7; the match to TRBD2 covers 8 bases. Sequencing was carried out using PBMCs. This TCR was sampled from a male donor in good health and CMV-seropositive. As DNA, the CDR3 is TGTGCCAGCAGTCCCTCTCACGGGGCAGGACTAGCCTCCTACGAGCAGTACTTC. Amino acid sequence: CASSPSHGAGLASYEQYF.